This T cell receptor beta chain was captured in a study of vaccination and CD4 T cells after COVID-19. Turning to this clonotype: Antigen specificity is unknown.

Indicated treatment: approximately nine-day PBMC culture with coronavirus spike peptide pools or control peptides (ViraFEST assay). These CD4+ T cells came from an unexposed donor, sampled before the COVID-19 pandemic (2011-2018). SARS-CoV-2 S/N and four cold-coronavirus spikes were used to probe unexposed-donor CD4+ T cells, cells permitting. Study-wide results and caveats: The study found median SARS-CoV-2-reactive clonotypes rising from 21 to 38, not significantly.

Cultured CD4+ T-cell DNA underwent Oncomine TCR Beta short-read sequencing. Using the QIAamp micro DNA kit, genomic DNA was extracted from the CD4+ T cells that had been cultured. In TCRdb, the PCR reads were re-called with MiXCR into one record per CDR3 protein. The sample lists 8,100 or so distinct CDR3 sequences, 53% occurring once. The CDR3 length is 15 residues. Unmatched junction bases numbered 7, after V lost 6 bases and J lost 4 bases. This receptor was identified in a human donor in good health. Source material: CD4+ T cells from blood, cultured in vitro. The chain recombines TRBV12-3 or TRBV12-4 with TRBJ1-5; TRBD1 matches 9 bases. The CDR3, as DNA: TGTGCCAGCAGAATGACAGGGGGGGTGAATCAGCCCCAGCATTTT. As protein: CASRMTGGVNQPQHF.